This T cell receptor (beta chain) was obtained from a study of cytomegalovirus exposure and HLA in healthy donors. PCR primers comprised 60 Vbeta and 13 Jbeta primers. The data were produced by immunoSEQ multiplex PCR, yet TCRdb's version contains in-frame clones alone and is incomplete. Of 150,000 or so clones listed, under 80% are singletons. This clone was detected only a few times. The CDR3 is made up of 14 amino acids. Germline V CDR1 and CDR2: SGHNT, YENEEA. With 5 bases removed from V and 8 bases from J, the gap between germline ends came to 16 bases. This clonotype was obtained from a human donor in good health. Specimen: PBMCs. The V call is TRBV11-3, the J call TRBJ2-1; D possibly corresponds to TRBD2 (6 bases). The CDR3 bases are TGTGCCAGCAGCCCAATGGGACTTGCGCATGAGCAGTTCTTC. Translating it yields CASSPMGLAHEQFF. The complete variable domain, with remaining parts taken from reference TRBV11-3 and TRBJ2-1, reads EAGVVQSPRYKIIEKKQPVAFWCNPISGHNTLYWYLQNLGQGPELLIRYENEEAVDDSQLPKDRFSAERLKGVDSTLKIQPAELGDSAVYLCASSPMGLAHEQFFGPGTRLTVL.